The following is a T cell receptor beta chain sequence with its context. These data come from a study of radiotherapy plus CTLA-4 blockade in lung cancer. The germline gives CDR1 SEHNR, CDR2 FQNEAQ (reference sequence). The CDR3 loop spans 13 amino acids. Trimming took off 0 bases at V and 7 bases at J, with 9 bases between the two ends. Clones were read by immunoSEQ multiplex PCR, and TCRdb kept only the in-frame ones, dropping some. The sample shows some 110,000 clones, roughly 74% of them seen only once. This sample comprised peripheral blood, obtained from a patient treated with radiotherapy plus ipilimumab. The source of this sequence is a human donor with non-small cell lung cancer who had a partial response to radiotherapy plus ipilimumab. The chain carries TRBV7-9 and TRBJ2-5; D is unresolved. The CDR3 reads CASSLAAAGTQYF. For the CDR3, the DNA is TGTGCCAGCAGCTTAGCGGCTGCAGGGACCCAGTACTTC.